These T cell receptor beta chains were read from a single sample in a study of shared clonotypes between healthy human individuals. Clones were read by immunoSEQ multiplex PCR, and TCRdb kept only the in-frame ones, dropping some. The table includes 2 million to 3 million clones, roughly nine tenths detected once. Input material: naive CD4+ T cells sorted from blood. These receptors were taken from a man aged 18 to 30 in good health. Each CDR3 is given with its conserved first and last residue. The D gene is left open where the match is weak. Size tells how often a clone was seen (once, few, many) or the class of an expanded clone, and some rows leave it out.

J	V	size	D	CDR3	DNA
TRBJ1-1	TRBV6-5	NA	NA	CASSSVTAAFF	TGTGCCAGCAGTTCCGTGACGGCTGCTTTCTTT
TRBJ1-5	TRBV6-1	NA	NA	CASSVVQGLGNQPQHF	TGTGCCAGCAGTGTTGTTCAGGGTCTAGGCAATCAGCCCCAGCATTTT
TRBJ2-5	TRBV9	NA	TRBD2	CASSVGSGGAGETQYF	TGTGCCAGCAGCGTAGGGAGCGGGGGGGCTGGAGAGACCCAGTACTTC
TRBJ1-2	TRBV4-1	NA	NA	CASSQQTELNYGYTF	TGCGCCAGCAGCCAACAGACAGAACTGAACTATGGCTACACCTTC
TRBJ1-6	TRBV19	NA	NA	CASSLPGVGSPLHF	TGTGCCAGTAGTTTACCAGGGGTTGGGTCACCCCTCCACTTT
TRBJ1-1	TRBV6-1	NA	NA	CASTPGQGRTTEAFF	TGTGCCAGCACCCCCGGGCAGGGCCGGACCACTGAAGCTTTCTTT
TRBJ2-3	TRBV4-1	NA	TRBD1	CASSQGDRDLDTQYF	TGCGCCAGCAGCCAAGGGGACAGGGACTTGGATACGCAGTATTTT
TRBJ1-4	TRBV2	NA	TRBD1	CASTSQGAANEKLFF	TGTGCCAGCACTTCACAGGGGGCGGCTAATGAAAAACTGTTTTTT
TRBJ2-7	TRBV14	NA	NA	CASSRDLYSEQYF	TGTGCCAGCAGCCGCGATCTTTATAGCGAGCAGTACTTC
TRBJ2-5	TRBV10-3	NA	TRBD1	CAISMTGGGETQYF	TGTGCCATCAGTATGACAGGGGGCGGAGAGACCCAGTACTTC
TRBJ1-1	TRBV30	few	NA	CAWTQGRTEAFF	TGTGCCTGGACGCAGGGGCGGACTGAAGCTTTCTTT
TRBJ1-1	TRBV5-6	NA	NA	CASSSPFGGFTEAFF	TGTGCCAGCAGCTCCCCGTTCGGGGGTTTCACTGAAGCTTTCTTT
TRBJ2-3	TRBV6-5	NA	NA	CASSYSYRGLTDTQYF	TGTGCCAGCAGTTACTCTTATCGGGGCCTCACAGATACGCAGTATTTT
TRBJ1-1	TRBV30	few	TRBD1	CAWRTGGTAEAFF	TGTGCCTGGAGGACAGGGGGAACGGCTGAAGCTTTCTTT
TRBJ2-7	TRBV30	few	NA	CAWSVRQYEQYF	TGTGCCTGGAGTGTACGACAATACGAGCAGTACTTC
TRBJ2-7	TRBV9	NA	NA	CASSVDPTGTYEQYF	TGTGCCAGCAGCGTAGACCCTACGGGGACCTACGAGCAGTACTTC
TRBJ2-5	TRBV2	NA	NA	CASRRSQETQYF	TGTGCCAGCAGACGGAGCCAAGAGACCCAGTACTTC
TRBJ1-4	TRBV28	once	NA	CASYETVEKLFF	TGTGCCAGCTATGAGACGGTTGAAAAACTGTTTTTT
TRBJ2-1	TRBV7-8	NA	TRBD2	CASSSGTSTINEQFF	TGTGCCAGCAGCTCCGGGACTAGCACTATCAATGAGCAGTTCTTC
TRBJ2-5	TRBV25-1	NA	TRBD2	CASSRVGLAGGRTQYF	TGTGCCAGCAGTCGGGTGGGACTAGCGGGGGGGCGGACCCAGTACTTC
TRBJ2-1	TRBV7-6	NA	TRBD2	CASSLDPGLAGHNEQFF	TGTGCCAGCAGCTTAGACCCTGGACTAGCGGGCCACAATGAGCAGTTCTTC
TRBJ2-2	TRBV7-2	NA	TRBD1	CASRGTGWTGELFF	TGTGCCAGCCGCGGGACAGGATGGACCGGGGAGCTGTTTTTT
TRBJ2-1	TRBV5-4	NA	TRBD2	CASSPLAANEQFF	TGTGCCAGCAGCCCCCTAGCGGCAAATGAGCAGTTCTTC
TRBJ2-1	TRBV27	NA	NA	CASSLWAPHDGSYNEQFF	TGTGCCAGCAGTTTATGGGCCCCCCACGATGGCTCCTACAATGAGCAGTTCTTC
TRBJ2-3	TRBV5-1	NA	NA	CASSLGQVYTDTQYF	TGCGCCAGCAGCTTGGGGCAGGTCTACACAGATACGCAGTATTTT
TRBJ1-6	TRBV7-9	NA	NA	CASSLVPGHYNSPLHF	TGTGCCAGCAGCTTAGTTCCGGGACACTATAATTCACCCCTCCACTTT
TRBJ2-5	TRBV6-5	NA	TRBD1	CASSPDRVKETQYF	TGTGCCAGCAGCCCGGACAGGGTCAAAGAGACCCAGTACTTC
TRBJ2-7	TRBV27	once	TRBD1	CASSPTGGGSYEQYF	TGTGCCAGCAGCCCGACAGGGGGCGGCTCCTACGAGCAGTACTTC
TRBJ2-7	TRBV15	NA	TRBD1	CATSRGADRVYEQYF	TGTGCCACCAGTAGAGGAGCGGACAGGGTCTACGAGCAGTACTTC
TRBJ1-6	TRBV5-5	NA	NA	CASSLALVVQSPLHF	TGTGCCAGCAGCTTGGCTCTTGTGGTCCAGTCACCCCTCCACTTT
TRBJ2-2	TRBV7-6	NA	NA	CASSLNGDTGELFF	TGTGCCAGCAGCTTAAATGGGGACACCGGGGAGCTGTTTTTT
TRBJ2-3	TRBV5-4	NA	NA	CASSLSQSTDTQYF	TGTGCCAGCAGCTTGTCCCAGAGCACAGATACGCAGTATTTT